This TCR beta chain was identified in a study of immune heterogeneity within non-small cell lung tumors. Study details: Squamous cell carcinomas accounted for a few of the tumors, non-squamous carcinomas for roughly 10, and 1 was not otherwise specified.

CDR3 size: 14 residues. Germline V CDR1 and CDR2: MDHEN, SYDVKM. V lost 2 bases to trimming and J lost 4 bases, with 11 bases between them. The table lists this clonotype with many counts. Its target is unknown. The authors used 600 ng of bulk tumor genomic DNA per sample as template. During surgery, several far-apart biopsies were obtained from every primary tumor. Patients went through curative surgery, and their non-small cell lung cancer was untreated and newly diagnosed. Using 32 V and 13 J primers, multiplex PCR amplified TCR beta CDR3. TCRdb processed the multiplex PCR reads anew with MiXCR; each CDR3 protein has one entry. The sample holds 12,000 to 15,000 distinct CDR3 sequences, 30% seen once. General study findings and limits: Each patient largely had their own distinct set of high-frequency T-cell receptor beta clonotypes.

The TCR was taken from a woman in her forties or fifties with non-small cell lung cancer. The sample was lung tumor tissue. The chain carries TRBV28 and TRBJ1-2; no firm D call. CDR3 loop: CASSLGLVGYGYTF. CDR3 nucleotides: TGTGCCAGCAGTTTAGGGTTAGTCGGCTATGGCTACACCTTC.